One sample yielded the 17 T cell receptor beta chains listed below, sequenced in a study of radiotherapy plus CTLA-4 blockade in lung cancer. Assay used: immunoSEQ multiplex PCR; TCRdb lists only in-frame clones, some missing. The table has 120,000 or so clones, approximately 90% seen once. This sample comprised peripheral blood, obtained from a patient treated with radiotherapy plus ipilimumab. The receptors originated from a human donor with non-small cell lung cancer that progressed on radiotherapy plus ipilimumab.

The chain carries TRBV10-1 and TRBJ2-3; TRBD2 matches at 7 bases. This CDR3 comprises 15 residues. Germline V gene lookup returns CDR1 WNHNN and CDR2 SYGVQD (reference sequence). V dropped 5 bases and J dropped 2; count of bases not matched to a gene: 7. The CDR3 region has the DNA TGCGCCAGCAGTAAGGGACTATCTTCCACAGATACGCAGTATTTT. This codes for CASSKGLSSTDTQYF.

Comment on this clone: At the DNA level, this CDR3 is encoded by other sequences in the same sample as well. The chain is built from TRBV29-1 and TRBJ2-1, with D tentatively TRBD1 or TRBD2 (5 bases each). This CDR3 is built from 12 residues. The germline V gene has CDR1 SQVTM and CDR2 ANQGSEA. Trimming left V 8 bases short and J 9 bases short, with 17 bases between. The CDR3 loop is CSSGTGLSEQFF. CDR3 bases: TGCAGCTCTGGGACGGGGCTCAGTGAGCAGTTCTTC.

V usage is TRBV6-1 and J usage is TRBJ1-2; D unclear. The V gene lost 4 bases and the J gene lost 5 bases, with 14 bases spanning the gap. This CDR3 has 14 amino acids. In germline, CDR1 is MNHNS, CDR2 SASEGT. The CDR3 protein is CASSATIAPYGYTF. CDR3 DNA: TGTGCCAGCAGTGCGACGATCGCCCCTTATGGCTACACCTTC.

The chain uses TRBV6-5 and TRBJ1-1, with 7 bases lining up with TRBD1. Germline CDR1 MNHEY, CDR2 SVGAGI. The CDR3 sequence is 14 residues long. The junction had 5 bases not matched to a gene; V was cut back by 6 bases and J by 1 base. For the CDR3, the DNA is TGTGCCAGCAGCACAGGGACAGCGAACACTGAAGCTTTCTTT. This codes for CASSTGTANTEAFF.

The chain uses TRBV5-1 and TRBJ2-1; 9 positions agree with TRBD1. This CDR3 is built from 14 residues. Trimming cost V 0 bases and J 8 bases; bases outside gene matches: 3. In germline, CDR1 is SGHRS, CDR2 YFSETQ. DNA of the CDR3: TGCGCCAGCAGCTTGGAACAGGGGGCACATGAGCAGTTCTTC. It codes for CASSLEQGAHEQFF. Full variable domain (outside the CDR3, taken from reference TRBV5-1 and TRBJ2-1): KAGVTQTPRYLIKTRGQQVTLSCSPISGHRSVSWYQQTPGQGLQFLFEYFSETQRNKGNFPGRFSGRQFSNSRSEMNVSTLELGDSALYLCASSLEQGAHEQFFGPGTRLTVL.

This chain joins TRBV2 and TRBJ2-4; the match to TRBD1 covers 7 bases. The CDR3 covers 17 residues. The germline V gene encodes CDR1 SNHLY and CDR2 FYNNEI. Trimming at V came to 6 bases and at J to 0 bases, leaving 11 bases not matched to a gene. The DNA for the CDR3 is TGTGCCAGCAGCGATCGGGACAGCAGAATAGCCAAAAACATTCAGTACTTC. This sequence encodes CASSDRDSRIAKNIQYF.

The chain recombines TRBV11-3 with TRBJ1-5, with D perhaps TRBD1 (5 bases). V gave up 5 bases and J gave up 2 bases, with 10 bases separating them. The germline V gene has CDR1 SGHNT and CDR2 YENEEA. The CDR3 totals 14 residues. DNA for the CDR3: TGTGCCAGCAGCCCCTCGGGGGGCAATCAGCCCCAGCATTTT. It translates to CASSPSGGNQPQHF.

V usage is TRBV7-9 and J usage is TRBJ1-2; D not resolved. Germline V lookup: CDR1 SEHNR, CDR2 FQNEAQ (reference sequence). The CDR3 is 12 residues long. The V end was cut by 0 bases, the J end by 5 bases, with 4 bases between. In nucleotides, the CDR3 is TGTGCCAGCAGCTTAGCAGGATATGGCTACACCTTC. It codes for CASSLAGYGYTF.

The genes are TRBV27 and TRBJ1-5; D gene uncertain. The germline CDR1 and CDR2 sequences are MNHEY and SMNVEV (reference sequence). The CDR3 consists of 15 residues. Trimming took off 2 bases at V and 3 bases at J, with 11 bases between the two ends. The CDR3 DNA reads TGTGCCAGCAGTTTACAGGCGCGCCTCAATCAGCCCCAGCATTTT. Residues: CASSLQARLNQPQHF.

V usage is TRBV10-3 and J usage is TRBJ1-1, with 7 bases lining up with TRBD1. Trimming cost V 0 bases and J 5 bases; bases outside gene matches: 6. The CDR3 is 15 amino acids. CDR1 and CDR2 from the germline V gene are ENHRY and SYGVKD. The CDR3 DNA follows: TGTGCCATCAGTGAGTCGACAGGGAACCCAACTGAAGCTTTCTTT. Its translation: CAISESTGNPTEAFF.

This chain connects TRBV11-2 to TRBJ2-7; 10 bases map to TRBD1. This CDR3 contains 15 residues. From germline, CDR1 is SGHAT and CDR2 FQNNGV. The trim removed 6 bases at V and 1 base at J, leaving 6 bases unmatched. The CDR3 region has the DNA TGTGCCAGCAGGGACTGGGACAGGGGATCCTACGAGCAGTACTTC. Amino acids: CASRDWDRGSYEQYF.

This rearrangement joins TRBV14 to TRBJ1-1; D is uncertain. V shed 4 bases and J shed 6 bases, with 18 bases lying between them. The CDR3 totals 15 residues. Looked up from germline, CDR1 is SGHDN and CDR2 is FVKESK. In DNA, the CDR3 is TGTGCCAGCAGCCCGGCTCTGCATCTCGGGGCTGAAGCTTTCTTT. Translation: CASSPALHLGAEAFF.

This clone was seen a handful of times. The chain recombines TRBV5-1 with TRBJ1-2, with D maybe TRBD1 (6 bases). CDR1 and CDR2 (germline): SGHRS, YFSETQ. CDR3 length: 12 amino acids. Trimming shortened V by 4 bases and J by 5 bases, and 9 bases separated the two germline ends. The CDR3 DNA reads TGCGCCAGCAGCCTGACAGGTTATGGCTACACCTTC. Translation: CASSLTGYGYTF.

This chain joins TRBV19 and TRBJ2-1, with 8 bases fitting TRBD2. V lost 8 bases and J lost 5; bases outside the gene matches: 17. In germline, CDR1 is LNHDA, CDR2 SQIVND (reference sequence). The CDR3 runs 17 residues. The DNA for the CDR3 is TGTGCCAGTCACGGGACCTCCGGGACTAGGAGGGACAATGAGCAGTTCTTC. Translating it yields CASHGTSGTRRDNEQFF.

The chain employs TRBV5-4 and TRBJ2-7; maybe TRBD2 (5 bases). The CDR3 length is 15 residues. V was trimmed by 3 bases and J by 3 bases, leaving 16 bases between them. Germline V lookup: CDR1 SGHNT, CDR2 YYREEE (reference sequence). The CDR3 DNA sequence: TGTGCCAGCAGCTCGCGCAGAGAGGGAAGCTACGAGCAGTACTTC. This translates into CASSSRREGSYEQYF.

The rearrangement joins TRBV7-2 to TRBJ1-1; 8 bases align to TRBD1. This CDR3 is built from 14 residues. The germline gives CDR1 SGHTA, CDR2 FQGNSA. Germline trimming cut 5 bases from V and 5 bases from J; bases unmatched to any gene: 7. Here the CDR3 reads CASSLTGVGTEAFF. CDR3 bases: TGTGCCAGCAGCCTGACAGGGGTTGGGACTGAAGCTTTCTTT. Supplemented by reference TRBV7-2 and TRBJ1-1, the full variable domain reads GAGVSQSPSNKVTEKGKDVELRCDPISGHTALYWYRQSLGQGLEFLIYFQGNSAPDKSGLPSDRFSAERTGGSVSTLTIQRTQQEDSAVYLCASSLTGVGTEAFFGQGTRLTVV.

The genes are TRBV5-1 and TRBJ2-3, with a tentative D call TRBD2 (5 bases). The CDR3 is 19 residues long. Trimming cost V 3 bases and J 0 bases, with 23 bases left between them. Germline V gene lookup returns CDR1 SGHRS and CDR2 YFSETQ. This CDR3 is CASSWGSIASSPSTDTQYF. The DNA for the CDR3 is TGCGCCAGCAGCTGGGGTTCGATCGCTAGCTCACCTAGCACAGATACGCAGTATTTT.